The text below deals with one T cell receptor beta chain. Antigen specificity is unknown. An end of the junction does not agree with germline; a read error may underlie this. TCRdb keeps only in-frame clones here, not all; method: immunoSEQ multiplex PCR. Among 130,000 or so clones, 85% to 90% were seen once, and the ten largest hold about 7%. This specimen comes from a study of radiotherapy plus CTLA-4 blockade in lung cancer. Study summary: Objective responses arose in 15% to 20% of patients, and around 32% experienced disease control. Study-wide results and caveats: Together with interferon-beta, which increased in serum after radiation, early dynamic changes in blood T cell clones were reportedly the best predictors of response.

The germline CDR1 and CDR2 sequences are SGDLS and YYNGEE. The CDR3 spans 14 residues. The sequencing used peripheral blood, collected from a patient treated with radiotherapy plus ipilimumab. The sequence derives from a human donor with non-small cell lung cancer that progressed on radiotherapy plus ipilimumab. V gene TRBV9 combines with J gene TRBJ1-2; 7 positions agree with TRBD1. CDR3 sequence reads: CASSTSGQRQELLF. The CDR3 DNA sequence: TGTGCCAGCAGCACCTCGGGACAGCGCCAGGAGCTCCTATTC.